Only a few counts were recorded for the clone carrying this T cell receptor (beta chain). CDR3 length: 14 amino acids. Trimming pared 3 bases from V and 3 bases from J, leaving 9 bases between. CDR1 MNHEY and CDR2 SMNVEV come from the germline V gene (reference sequence). The data were taken from a study of blood T cell repertoires in COVID-19. Using immunoSEQ multiplex PCR, the repertoire was profiled, and TCRdb retains in-frame clones only, with some absent. This repertoire shows over 110,000 clones, roughly 88% found once; its top ten account for roughly a tenth. The specimen sequenced was peripheral blood. V usage is TRBV27 and J usage is TRBJ1-5, with D possibly matching TRBD1 (6 bases). The TCR comes from a man in his 60s with active or convalescent COVID-19. The chain's CDR3 is CASSLDSNNQPQHF. In nucleotides, the CDR3 is TGTGCCAGCAGTTTGGACAGTAACAATCAGCCCCAGCATTTT.